This paragraph reports one T cell receptor beta chain. This sample was taken from a study of blood T cell repertoires in COVID-19. On the study more broadly: Italy, Spain and the United States were the sources of the convalescent and acute COVID-19 samples. Sample material is recorded as cDNA or gDNA derived from T cells, B-cell-depleted T cells, or PBMCs.

Authors' methods: Amplifying reference gene primers gave estimates of nucleated cell counts. Repertoires were generated with immunoSEQ multiplex PCR, while TCRdb's copy carries only in-frame clones and drops some. That table is the source of V, J and clone size, and D and trimming were worked out from the DNA. The sample holds some 150,000 clones, around 87% seen once. V lost 0 bases and J lost 5, with 4 bases in between. Germline CDR1 reads KGHDR; CDR2 reads SFDVKD. The CDR3 totals 13 residues. The chain has TRBV24-1 and TRBJ1-5; D remains unclear. This clonotype was sampled from a middle-aged woman with acute or convalescent COVID-19. Sequencing was carried out using peripheral blood. CDR3 DNA sequence: TGTGCCACCAGTGATTTGGGGCATCAGCCCCAGCATTTT. Amino acids: CATSDLGHQPQHF.